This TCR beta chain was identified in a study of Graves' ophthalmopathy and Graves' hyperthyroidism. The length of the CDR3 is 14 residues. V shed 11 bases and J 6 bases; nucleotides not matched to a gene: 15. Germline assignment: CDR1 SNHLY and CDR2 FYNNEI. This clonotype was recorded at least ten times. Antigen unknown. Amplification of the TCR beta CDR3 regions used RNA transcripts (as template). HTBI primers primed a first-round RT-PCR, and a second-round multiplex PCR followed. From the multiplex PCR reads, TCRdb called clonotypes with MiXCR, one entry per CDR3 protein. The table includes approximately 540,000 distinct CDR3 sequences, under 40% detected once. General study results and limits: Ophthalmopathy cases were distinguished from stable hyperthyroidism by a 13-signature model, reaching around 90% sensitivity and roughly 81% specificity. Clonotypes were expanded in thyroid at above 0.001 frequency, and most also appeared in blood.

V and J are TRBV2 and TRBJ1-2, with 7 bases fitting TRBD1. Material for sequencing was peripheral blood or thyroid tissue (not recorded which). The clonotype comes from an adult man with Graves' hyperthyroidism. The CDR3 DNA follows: TGTGCCTCCCAGGGCAGGGGGGGAGGAGATGGCTACACCTTC. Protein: CASQGRGGGDGYTF.